One TCR beta chain is described in this entry. Its specificity is unknown. The data were produced by immunoSEQ multiplex PCR, yet TCRdb's version contains in-frame clones alone and is incomplete. The sample carries 35,000 to 40,000 clones, approximately 72% recorded once. The data are from a study of vaccination effects on CD4 cells after COVID-19. Points from the study as a whole: After vaccination, spike-reactive clones in convalescents were mostly new vaccine-induced clones. Among infection- and vaccine-induced clones, marked clonal contraction occurred late after vaccination.

In the ViraFEST assay, antigen-specific CD4+ clonotypes were identified by expansion after peptide-pool stimulation. When less than 12 days of culture had elapsed, CD4+ T cells were isolated. Infection dated between March and December 2020, before the Alpha, Beta and Delta variants reached the United States. J gave up 7 bases and V 2 bases, and 5 bases lay outside the gene matches. The CDR3 totals 15 residues. CDR1 ENHRY and CDR2 SYGVKD come from the germline V gene. This clonotype was obtained from a human donor who had a prior SARS-CoV-2 infection. The chain employs TRBV10-3 and TRBJ2-1, with 10 bases identical to TRBD1. The sample here was CD4+ T cells from PBMCs cultured with HCoV-NL63 spike peptides, taken before COVID-19 vaccination. The chain's CDR3 is CAISEPTGGGNEQFF. CDR3 coding DNA: TGTGCCATCAGTGAGCCGACAGGGGGCGGTAATGAGCAGTTCTTC.